The rows below give T cell receptor beta chains drawn from one sample of a study of post-analysis software for immune sequencing data. Via MiXCR, TCRdb re-called the PCR reads, giving one row per CDR3 protein. This table holds under 200,000 distinct CDR3 sequences, around 34% found once. Sequenced here: blood, sampled after autologous hematopoietic stem cell transplantation. The origin of the receptors is a girl aged 10 to 17 with multiple sclerosis. Both conserved end residues are part of each CDR3. D genes are given only for firm matches. A row's size may be missing; if present it is once, few, many or a size class.

v_call: TRBV7-2; j_call: TRBJ2-7; clone_size: few; cdr3_length: 16; d_call: TRBD2; cdr3_nt: TGTGCCAGCAGCTTAGTGGGCGGGAGGGTGTACTACGAGCAGTACTTC; cdr3_aa: CASSLVGGRVYYEQYF
v_call: TRBV5-1; j_call: TRBJ2-1; clone_size: NA; cdr3_length: 15; d_call: NA; cdr3_nt: TGCGCCAGCAGCTTGGGGGGGGCGGCCTACAATGAGCAGTTCTTC; cdr3_aa: CASSLGGAAYNEQFF
v_call: TRBV5-1; j_call: TRBJ2-3; clone_size: few; cdr3_length: 15; d_call: NA; cdr3_nt: TGCGCCAGCAGCTTGGTCGGAGACTTCCTGAATACGCAGTATTTT; cdr3_aa: CASSLVGDFLNTQYF
v_call: TRBV12-3/TRBV12-4; j_call: TRBJ1-1; clone_size: many; cdr3_length: 17; d_call: NA; cdr3_nt: TGTGCCAGCAGCGGCGAGAACAGGGCATGGCTAAACACTGAAGCTTTCTTT; cdr3_aa: CASSGENRAWLNTEAFF
v_call: TRBV7-2; j_call: TRBJ2-5; clone_size: NA; cdr3_length: 17; d_call: TRBD1; cdr3_nt: TGTGCCAGCAGCTTAACTGGACAGACAGGGACCCAAGAGACCCAGTACTTC; cdr3_aa: CASSLTGQTGTQETQYF
v_call: TRBV12-3/TRBV12-4; j_call: TRBJ2-7; clone_size: NA; cdr3_length: 13; d_call: TRBD1; cdr3_nt: TGTGCCAGCAGCCGGACAGGTCCCTACGAGCAGTACTTC; cdr3_aa: CASSRTGPYEQYF
v_call: TRBV5-1; j_call: TRBJ1-2; clone_size: NA; cdr3_length: 15; d_call: NA; cdr3_nt: TGCGCCAGCAGCTTTGTCGAGAAGGGCTACTATGGCTACACCTTC; cdr3_aa: CASSFVEKGYYGYTF
v_call: TRBV5-1; j_call: TRBJ2-5; clone_size: NA; cdr3_length: 20; d_call: TRBD1; cdr3_nt: TGCGCCAGCAGCACGGTGGAAGGGGGCGGACAGCCACTCAAGACCGAGACCCAGTACTTC; cdr3_aa: CASSTVEGGGQPLKTETQYF
v_call: TRBV1; j_call: TRBJ1-1; clone_size: few; cdr3_length: 16; d_call: NA; cdr3_nt: TGCACCAGCAGCCAACCCCTAGCTCGGCTGAACACTGAAGCTTTCTTT; cdr3_aa: CTSSQPLARLNTEAFF
v_call: TRBV18; j_call: TRBJ2-3; clone_size: NA; cdr3_length: 13; d_call: NA; cdr3_nt: TGTGCCAGCTCACCACTCATAGACGATACGCAGTATTTT; cdr3_aa: CASSPLIDDTQYF
v_call: TRBV10-3; j_call: TRBJ2-7; clone_size: NA; cdr3_length: 14; d_call: TRBD1; cdr3_nt: TGTGCCATCAGTGAGGGGACAGGGGGCGGCGAGCAGTACTTC; cdr3_aa: CAISEGTGGGEQYF
v_call: TRBV7-9; j_call: TRBJ1-1; clone_size: few; cdr3_length: 15; d_call: NA; cdr3_nt: TGTGCCAGCAGCTTATTGGCAGGGGCGGGAACTGAAGCTTTCTTT; cdr3_aa: CASSLLAGAGTEAFF
v_call: TRBV4-3; j_call: TRBJ2-6; clone_size: few; cdr3_length: 20; d_call: TRBD1; cdr3_nt: TGCGCCAGCAGCCCTGACCCCTTCGGGACAGGGTCCTCTGGGGCCAACGCCCTGACTTTC; cdr3_aa: CASSPDPFGTGSSGANALTF
v_call: TRBV3-1; j_call: TRBJ2-1; clone_size: few; cdr3_length: 15; d_call: NA; cdr3_nt: TGTGCCAGCAGCCGCGGACTGGGCCTAGACAATGAGCAGTTCTTC; cdr3_aa: CASSRGLGLDNEQFF
v_call: TRBV21-1; j_call: TRBJ1-6; clone_size: NA; cdr3_length: 17; d_call: NA; cdr3_nt: TGTGCCAGCATCCCTAACAGGTGGCGAAGGAATAATTCACCCCTCCACTTT; cdr3_aa: CASIPNRWRRNNSPLHF
v_call: TRBV12-3/TRBV12-4; j_call: TRBJ2-3; clone_size: few; cdr3_length: 18; d_call: TRBD1; cdr3_nt: TGTGCCAGCAGTTCTCTAGGGCTCCGGGACAGGGGCACAGATACGCAGTATTTT; cdr3_aa: CASSSLGLRDRGTDTQYF
v_call: TRBV19; j_call: TRBJ1-5; clone_size: NA; cdr3_length: 13; d_call: NA; cdr3_nt: TGTGCCAGTAGTAGGCGTAGCAATCAGCCCCAGCATTTT; cdr3_aa: CASSRRSNQPQHF
v_call: TRBV6-5; j_call: TRBJ1-2; clone_size: NA; cdr3_length: 14; d_call: NA; cdr3_nt: TGTGCCAGCAGGGATTCGGGACGGAACTATGGCTGCACCTTC; cdr3_aa: CASRDSGRNYGCTF
v_call: TRBV6-6; j_call: TRBJ2-7; clone_size: NA; cdr3_length: 16; d_call: TRBD2; cdr3_nt: TGTGCCAGCAGTTACTCGATGTCTAGCGGAGTCTACGAGCAGTACTTC; cdr3_aa: CASSYSMSSGVYEQYF
v_call: TRBV20-1; j_call: TRBJ2-3; clone_size: NA; cdr3_length: 15; d_call: NA; cdr3_nt: TGCAGTGCTAGAGATGTGGGGGTAGGCACAGATACGCAGTATTTT; cdr3_aa: CSARDVGVGTDTQYF
v_call: TRBV2; j_call: TRBJ2-7; clone_size: NA; cdr3_length: 16; d_call: TRBD2; cdr3_nt: TGTGCCAGCAGTGAGCCGGGACTAGCGACCTCCTGCGAGCAGTACTTC; cdr3_aa: CASSEPGLATSCEQYF